One and the same sample provided the 19 T cell receptor beta chains below, sequenced in a study of cytotoxic CD8 clonotypes in ibrutinib-treated CLL. Data came from immunoSEQ multiplex PCR; TCRdb stores just in-frame clones and leaves some out. The table has more than 200,000 clones, 70% seen once; the top ten hold 15% to 19%. This specimen consisted of PBMCs, obtained after 24 months of ibrutinib treatment. The receptor source for this set is a human donor with chronic lymphocytic leukemia.

The chain is built from TRBV5-1 and TRBJ2-7, with 8 bases fitting TRBD2. Germline V gene lookup returns CDR1 SGHRS and CDR2 YFSETQ. There are 14 residues in the CDR3. The junction had 10 bases not matched to a gene; V was cut back by 8 bases and J by 3 bases. CDR3 DNA: TGCGCCAGTATGGTGCTTGCGGGAGGCTACGAGCAGTACTTC. This sequence encodes CASMVLAGGYEQYF.

This clone came up a few times. CDR3 region: CASSPTGSGNQPQHF. CDR3 DNA sequence: TGTGCCAGCAGTCCGACAGGGTCGGGCAATCAGCCCCAGCATTTT. The chain carries TRBV6-5 and TRBJ1-5, with 7 bases fitting TRBD1. V lost 5 bases and J lost 2; bases outside the gene matches: 6. The CDR3 sequence is 15 residues long. Germline CDR1 is MNHEY and CDR2 is SVGAGI.

The chain links TRBV28 to TRBJ2-3; 13 nucleotides agree with TRBD2. CDR1 is MDHEN, CDR2 SYDVKM, per germline. V shed 5 bases and J 2 bases; nucleotides not matched to a gene: 4. The length of the CDR3 is 16 residues. CDR3 DNA sequence: TGTGCCAGCAGTCTAGGGACTAGCGGGGTCACAGATACGCAGTATTTT. It codes for CASSLGTSGVTDTQYF.

This chain links TRBV4-1 with TRBJ2-7, with TRBD1 as a possible D gene (5 bases). There are 15 residues in the CDR3. The germline V gene has CDR1 MGHRA and CDR2 YSYEKL. The ends were cut back, 0 bases at V and 0 bases at J, with 9 bases in the middle. CDR3 protein: CASSQEGAVSYEQYF. Written as DNA, the CDR3 is TGCGCCAGCAGCCAAGAAGGGGCGGTCTCCTACGAGCAGTACTTC.

The V call is TRBV19, the J call TRBJ1-1, with a weak D call TRBD1 (5 bases). Germline loops: CDR1 LNHDA, CDR2 SQIVND (reference sequence). Trimming pared 7 bases from V and 4 bases from J, leaving 16 bases between. The CDR3 totals 14 residues. The CDR3 DNA is TGTGCCAGTATTATGAACACTGACAGCACTGAAGCTTTCTTT. The encoded protein is CASIMNTDSTEAFF.

The table lists this clone with a count of one. This chain links TRBV28 with TRBJ2-6; TRBD1 aligns across 9 bases. The CDR3 has 18 residues. Germline V gene sequence: CDR1 MDHEN, CDR2 SYDVKM. The trim removed 3 bases at V and 0 bases at J, leaving 6 bases unmatched. The CDR3 protein is CASSLGGTGSSGANVLTF. CDR3 in DNA: TGTGCCAGCAGTTTGGGTGGGACAGGGTCCTCTGGGGCCAACGTCCTGACTTTC.

The chain has TRBV6-6 and TRBJ2-5; D unclear. The CDR3 is 12 residues long. The germline V gene has CDR1 MNHNY and CDR2 SVGAGI (reference sequence). V was clipped by 2 bases and J by 2 bases, with 3 bases between them. CDR3 residues: CASSYRQETQYF. CDR3 DNA sequence: TGTGCCAGCAGTTACCGTCAAGAGACCCAGTACTTC.

This clone turned up a few times. The sample holds other DNA sequences that translate to the same CDR3. The rearrangement links TRBV27 to TRBJ2-7, with TRBD1 matching 9 bases. The CDR3 spans 13 residues. CDR1 is MNHEY and CDR2 is SMNVEV in the germline V gene (reference sequence). Trimming cost V 3 bases and J 3 bases; bases outside gene matches: 0. The CDR3: CASSLTGGYEQYF. For the CDR3, the DNA is TGTGCCAGCAGTTTGACAGGGGGCTACGAGCAGTACTTC.

V gene TRBV6-5 combines with J gene TRBJ2-2, with TRBD1 as a possible D gene (5 bases). CDR1 is MNHEY, CDR2 SVGAGI, per germline. The CDR3 is 15 amino acids. V lost 2 bases, J lost 5 bases, and 12 bases lay in between. The CDR3 bases are TGTGCCAGCAGTTACGGGGCCTCGAGGACCGGGGAGCTGTTTTTT. It encodes CASSYGASRTGELFF.

The chain combines TRBV10-1 with TRBJ2-3, with D tentatively TRBD1 or TRBD2 (5 bases each). Trimming cost V 0 bases and J 2 bases, with 12 bases left between them. Germline CDR1 reads WNHNN; CDR2 reads SYGVQD (reference sequence). This CDR3 spans 16 amino acids. CDR3 protein: CASSESMGVNTDTQYF. The CDR3 DNA is TGCGCCAGCAGTGAGTCGATGGGGGTTAACACAGATACGCAGTATTTT.

The chain employs TRBV20-1 and TRBJ2-3, with D possibly TRBD1 on 5 matching bases. Germline assignment: CDR1 DFQATT and CDR2 SNEGSKA (reference sequence). There are 11 residues in the CDR3. V was pared by 7 bases and J by 7 bases, with 12 bases between. CDR3 bases: TGCAGTGGCCAGGGATCGAATACGCAGTATTTT. Translating gives CSGQGSNTQYF.

The genes are TRBV2 and TRBJ1-4, with D perhaps TRBD1 (5 bases). The CDR3 contains 14 residues. Trimming left V 4 bases short and J 5 bases short, with 11 bases between. The germline CDR1 and CDR2 sequences are SNHLY and FYNNEI. Here the CDR3 reads CASSAWGYNEKLFF. The CDR3 region has the DNA TGTGCCAGCAGTGCGTGGGGGTACAATGAAAAACTGTTTTTT. The whole variable domain, filled in from reference TRBV2 and TRBJ1-4, reads EPEVTQTPSHQVTQMGQEVILRCVPISNHLYFYWYRQILGQKVEFLVSFYNNEISEKSEIFDDQFSVERPDGSNFTLKIRSTKLEDSAMYFCASSAWGYNEKLFFGSGTQLSVL.

This clone was observed a single time. The chain couples TRBV6-5 to TRBJ2-6; D gene uncertain. The CDR3 contains 15 residues. Germline V gene lookup returns CDR1 MNHEY and CDR2 SVGAGI. V lost 10 bases to trimming and J lost 2 bases, with 15 bases between them. CDR3 in DNA: TGTGCCACCCATGAGGAGCCCACTGGGGCCAACGTCCTGACTTTC. It yields the protein CATHEEPTGANVLTF.

In its sample, this clone was seen a few times. DNA for the CDR3: TGTGCCAGCAGCCAAGATCCTGAGGGGGCGAACGGGGAGCTGTTTTTT. Residues: CASSQDPEGANGELFF. V and J are TRBV4-2 and TRBJ2-2; 7 bases map to TRBD1. The CDR3 extends over 16 amino acids. The junction had 8 bases not matched to a gene; V was cut back by 0 bases and J by 7 bases. Germline V CDR1 and CDR2: LGHNA, YNFKEQ.

V usage is TRBV29-1 and J usage is TRBJ2-1; TRBD1 aligns across 8 bases. J was trimmed by 10 bases and V by 4 bases; bases with no gene match: 9. Per the germline V gene, CDR1 is SQVTM and CDR2 is ANQGSEA. There are 13 residues in the CDR3. This chain's CDR3 is CSVAKQGAGEQFF. In DNA form, the CDR3 reads TGCAGCGTTGCCAAGCAGGGGGCTGGGGAGCAGTTCTTC.

This clone was picked up a small number of times. Other nucleotide sequences from this sample produce the same CDR3. The V gene is TRBV9, the J gene TRBJ1-1; D gene ambiguous. The CDR3 runs to 14 residues. Deletions cut 0 bases from V and 2 bases from J, with 8 bases between. Germline V gives CDR1 SGDLS, CDR2 YYNGEE. The CDR3 bases are TGTGCCAGCAGCGTAGGTTCAGGTAACACTGAAGCTTTCTTT. Its protein product is CASSVGSGNTEAFF.

The V call is TRBV6-6, the J call TRBJ2-7; 11 bases are a match to TRBD2. Germline values: CDR1 MNHNY, CDR2 SVGAGI (reference sequence). The CDR3 is made up of 15 amino acids. V was clipped by 6 bases and J by 1 base; unmatched bases: 5. This CDR3 is CASRKGLAGSYEQYF. DNA for the CDR3: TGTGCCAGCAGGAAAGGACTAGCGGGTTCCTACGAGCAGTACTTC.

This clone occurred a few times. This chain joins TRBV2 and TRBJ2-7; 8 nucleotides match TRBD1. Germline CDR1 reads SNHLY; CDR2 reads FYNNEI. V was clipped by 5 bases and J by 6 bases; unmatched bases: 9. CDR3 size: 14 residues. The CDR3 is CASSTSGTGLEQYF. CDR3 coding DNA: TGTGCCAGCAGTACCTCAGGGACAGGACTCGAGCAGTACTTC.

This chain connects TRBV6-5 to TRBJ2-1; tentatively, D is TRBD1 (6 bases). The germline gives CDR1 MNHEY, CDR2 SVGAGI. Between the trimmed V and J ends, which lost 10 bases and 9 bases, there was a span of 13 bases. This CDR3 has 11 amino acids. CDR3: CAIQGNGEQFF. DNA for the CDR3: TGTGCCATCCAGGGGAACGGTGAGCAGTTCTTC.